This T cell receptor (beta chain) is drawn from a study of blood T cell repertoires in COVID-19. Seattle participants joined during active infection and were tracked over time. Deletions cut 3 bases from V and 4 bases from J, with 10 bases between. The germline CDR1 and CDR2 sequences are SNHLY and FYNNEI. The CDR3 consists of 13 residues. As originally analysed: For nucleated cells, counts were estimated from reference gene primer amplification. Clones were sequenced by immunoSEQ multiplex PCR, and TCRdb holds only the in-frame ones, with some missing. The V and J calls and the clone size are those of that table, but D and trimming were determined from the DNA. The sample lists under 75,000 clones, just under 75% seen once, with 4% to 5% in the top ten.

The sequence came from a woman aged 70 to 79 with COVID-19, enrolled during active disease. Sequenced input: peripheral blood. J is TRBJ2-7 and V is TRBV2, with a tentative D call TRBD2 (6 bases). The CDR3 DNA is TGTGCCAGCAGTGATTCGGGGGATTACGAGCAGTACTTC. Its protein is CASSDSGDYEQYF.